The rows below give T cell receptor beta chains drawn from one sample of a study of shared clonotypes between healthy human individuals. Method: immunoSEQ multiplex PCR; TCRdb's copy keeps in-frame clones and lacks some. Counted here are 950,000 to 1,200,000 clones, roughly 77% occurring once; the ten biggest clones make up over 0.8%. The sample taken for sequencing was memory CD4+ T cells from PBMCs. The receptor source for this set is a young man in good health. Some clones in this sample may be carry-over from other donors' samples. The CDR3 runs from the conserved cysteine through the conserved F or W. The order of the fields is CDR3 DNA, CDR3 protein, D gene, clone size, V gene, J gene. D genes are given only for firm matches. A row's size may be missing; if present it is once, few, many or a size class.

CDR3 DNA: TGTGCCAGCTCCCCCGCAGAGTTCCACGAGCAGTACTTC
CDR3 protein: CASSPAEFHEQYF
D gene: -
clone size: -
V gene: TRBV18
J gene: TRBJ2-7

CDR3 DNA: TGTGCCTGGAGTTATCAGTCCTCTGGAAACACCATATATTTT
CDR3 protein: CAWSYQSSGNTIYF
D gene: -
clone size: -
V gene: TRBV30
J gene: TRBJ1-3

CDR3 DNA: TGTGCCAGCAGGGCTAACACAGATACGCAGTATTTT
CDR3 protein: CASRANTDTQYF
D gene: -
clone size: -
V gene: TRBV2
J gene: TRBJ2-3

CDR3 DNA: TGTGCCTGGAATCGACAGGTCCAACAGCCCCAGCATTTT
CDR3 protein: CAWNRQVQQPQHF
D gene: -
clone size: -
V gene: TRBV30
J gene: TRBJ1-5

CDR3 DNA: TGTGCCAGCTCACCAAGCAGTGGAAACTCTGGGGCCAACGTCCTGACTTTC
CDR3 protein: CASSPSSGNSGANVLTF
D gene: -
clone size: -
V gene: TRBV18
J gene: TRBJ2-6

CDR3 DNA: TGTGCCAGCAGCTTAGCCGGAGTCCCAGATACGCAGTATTTT
CDR3 protein: CASSLAGVPDTQYF
D gene: -
clone size: -
V gene: TRBV11-2
J gene: TRBJ2-3

CDR3 DNA: TGCGCCAGCAGCCAAACCGACTTGGGACTAGCGGGCAATGAGCAGTTCTTC
CDR3 protein: CASSQTDLGLAGNEQFF
D gene: TRBD2
clone size: -
V gene: TRBV4-1
J gene: TRBJ2-1

CDR3 DNA: TGTGCCAGCAGATCCCGGACAGCGATCTATGGCTACACCTTC
CDR3 protein: CASRSRTAIYGYTF
D gene: -
clone size: -
V gene: TRBV28
J gene: TRBJ1-2

CDR3 DNA: TGTGCCAGCAGTTTAGGGGCGGGGGGCAGGTATGGCTACACCTTC
CDR3 protein: CASSLGAGGRYGYTF
D gene: -
clone size: -
V gene: TRBV27
J gene: TRBJ1-2

CDR3 DNA: TGTGCCAGCATTACAGGGTCGCGCCTCTATGGCTACACCTTC
CDR3 protein: CASITGSRLYGYTF
D gene: -
clone size: -
V gene: TRBV28
J gene: TRBJ1-2

CDR3 DNA: TGTGCCAGCAGCTTAGTGGTACTAGCGGGAGGGCGGCCCTACGAGCAGTACTTC
CDR3 protein: CASSLVVLAGGRPYEQYF
D gene: TRBD2
clone size: few
V gene: TRBV11-2
J gene: TRBJ2-7

CDR3 DNA: TGCGCCAGCAGCCTCCGGGACAGGGGTTACGAGCAGTACTTC
CDR3 protein: CASSLRDRGYEQYF
D gene: TRBD1
clone size: -
V gene: TRBV5-1
J gene: TRBJ2-7

CDR3 DNA: TGTGCCTGGGCTAGACAGGGGGCATCTGAAGCTTTCTTT
CDR3 protein: CAWARQGASEAFF
D gene: TRBD1
clone size: -
V gene: TRBV30
J gene: TRBJ1-1

CDR3 DNA: TGTGCCAGCAGAACTAGCGAGTCCTACGAGCAGTACTTC
CDR3 protein: CASRTSESYEQYF
D gene: TRBD2
clone size: -
V gene: TRBV28
J gene: TRBJ2-7

CDR3 DNA: TGTGCCAGCAGCTTAGAGGGCACCGGGGAGCTGTTTTTT
CDR3 protein: CASSLEGTGELFF
D gene: -
clone size: few
V gene: TRBV7-8
J gene: TRBJ2-2

CDR3 DNA: TGTGCCAGTAGTAAACTCCCCGACGGGGGCCGAGGTCAGCCCCAGCATTTT
CDR3 protein: CASSKLPDGGRGQPQHF
D gene: -
clone size: -
V gene: TRBV19
J gene: TRBJ1-5

CDR3 DNA: TGTGCCAGCAGTCGAGACAGGGGGCGCAACAATGAGCAGTTCTTC
CDR3 protein: CASSRDRGRNNEQFF
D gene: TRBD1
clone size: -
V gene: TRBV27
J gene: TRBJ2-1

CDR3 DNA: TGCAGCGTGAGACCGCAAGAGACCCAGTACTTC
CDR3 protein: CSVRPQETQYF
D gene: -
clone size: once
V gene: TRBV29-1
J gene: TRBJ2-5

CDR3 DNA: TGTGCCAGCAGTCACAGCGGCCTCTTCCGCGAGCAGTACTTC
CDR3 protein: CASSHSGLFREQYF
D gene: -
clone size: many
V gene: TRBV7-9
J gene: TRBJ2-7

CDR3 DNA: TGTGCCAGCAGCGTAACTAGCGGCTCCTACAATGAGCAGTTCTTC
CDR3 protein: CASSVTSGSYNEQFF
D gene: TRBD2
clone size: -
V gene: TRBV9
J gene: TRBJ2-1

CDR3 DNA: TGTGCCAGCAGTCAACGGACCGGCTACGAGCAGTACTTC
CDR3 protein: CASSQRTGYEQYF
D gene: -
clone size: -
V gene: TRBV6-1
J gene: TRBJ2-7

CDR3 DNA: TGTGCCAGCTCACCGAGCGTTTACTATGGCTACACCTTC
CDR3 protein: CASSPSVYYGYTF
D gene: -
clone size: -
V gene: TRBV18
J gene: TRBJ1-2

CDR3 DNA: TGTGCCAGCAGCTTCCCTCCGGGGACCCTGGTGACCCAGTACTTC
CDR3 protein: CASSFPPGTLVTQYF
D gene: -
clone size: -
V gene: TRBV6-6
J gene: TRBJ2-5

CDR3 DNA: TGTGCCAGCAGCTTAGCTTCTGGGTCAGGAAACACCATATATTTT
CDR3 protein: CASSLASGSGNTIYF
D gene: -
clone size: many
V gene: TRBV7-6
J gene: TRBJ1-3

CDR3 DNA: TGTGCCAGCAGTGAGACTTTCATGCGTGAAAAACTGTTTTTT
CDR3 protein: CASSETFMREKLFF
D gene: -
clone size: -
V gene: TRBV2
J gene: TRBJ1-4

CDR3 DNA: TGTGCCACCAGCTTGGGCCCGGGGGGGACCCAGTACTTC
CDR3 protein: CATSLGPGGTQYF
D gene: TRBD2
clone size: -
V gene: TRBV15
J gene: TRBJ2-5

CDR3 DNA: TGTGCCAGCAGGGCCCGGGCGGGCAATCAGCCCCAGCATTTT
CDR3 protein: CASRARAGNQPQHF
D gene: -
clone size: -
V gene: TRBV2
J gene: TRBJ1-5

CDR3 DNA: TGTGCGCGGGAGCGAGTGGGGGAGACCCAGTACTTC
CDR3 protein: CARERVGETQYF
D gene: TRBD2
clone size: few
V gene: TRBV30
J gene: TRBJ2-5

CDR3 DNA: TGTGCCAGCAGTGAAGTACCCCAGACAGTCGGGGAGACCCAGTACTTC
CDR3 protein: CASSEVPQTVGETQYF
D gene: -
clone size: -
V gene: TRBV6-1
J gene: TRBJ2-5

CDR3 DNA: TGTGCCAGCAGCGTCACGAGGAACAGGGGGGTGCAGTACTTC
CDR3 protein: CASSVTRNRGVQYF
D gene: TRBD1
clone size: -
V gene: TRBV9
J gene: TRBJ2-7

CDR3 DNA: TGTGCCAGCAGCTTAGGACAGGGGGCGCAAGGTGAAAAACTGTTTTTT
CDR3 protein: CASSLGQGAQGEKLFF
D gene: TRBD1
clone size: -
V gene: TRBV7-9
J gene: TRBJ1-4

CDR3 DNA: TGTGCCAGCACTGTCGGGGTGTTCACAGATACGCAGTATTTT
CDR3 protein: CASTVGVFTDTQYF
D gene: -
clone size: -
V gene: TRBV2
J gene: TRBJ2-3

CDR3 DNA: TGTGCCAGCAGCTTAGTCCGGGACTTCTCCCCCGAGCAGTACTTC
CDR3 protein: CASSLVRDFSPEQYF
D gene: -
clone size: -
V gene: TRBV11-2
J gene: TRBJ2-7

CDR3 DNA: TGTGCCAGCAGCTGGGGACTAGCGGCACAAGAGACCCAGTACTTC
CDR3 protein: CASSWGLAAQETQYF
D gene: TRBD2
clone size: once
V gene: TRBV5-8
J gene: TRBJ2-5

CDR3 DNA: TGTGCCAGCAGCACAACAGGGGATGGCGGCTACACCTTC
CDR3 protein: CASSTTGDGGYTF
D gene: TRBD1
clone size: few
V gene: TRBV7-9
J gene: TRBJ1-2

CDR3 DNA: TGCGCCAGCAGTGGAAAACAGGGGACCGGGGAGCTGTTTTTT
CDR3 protein: CASSGKQGTGELFF
D gene: TRBD1
clone size: -
V gene: TRBV10-1
J gene: TRBJ2-2

CDR3 DNA: TGCAGCTCCAGGACTAGCGGGAGCGTTACCGGGGAGCTGTTTTTT
CDR3 protein: CSSRTSGSVTGELFF
D gene: TRBD2
clone size: few
V gene: TRBV29-1
J gene: TRBJ2-2

CDR3 DNA: TGTGCCAGCAGCGTGGGGGAGAGCACAGATACGCAGTATTTT
CDR3 protein: CASSVGESTDTQYF
D gene: -
clone size: -
V gene: TRBV9
J gene: TRBJ2-3

CDR3 DNA: TGTGCCAGCAGCCGGGACAGGCTGAATGAAAAACTGTTTTTT
CDR3 protein: CASSRDRLNEKLFF
D gene: TRBD1
clone size: -
V gene: TRBV7-8
J gene: TRBJ1-4

CDR3 DNA: TGTGCCAGCAGCCCGAGGCAGGGGGCGCATACCGGGGAGCTGTTTTTT
CDR3 protein: CASSPRQGAHTGELFF
D gene: TRBD1
clone size: -
V gene: TRBV13
J gene: TRBJ2-2

CDR3 DNA: TGCGCCAGCAGCCCCCAGGGGGGGGCTACTGAGCAGTTCTTC
CDR3 protein: CASSPQGGATEQFF
D gene: -
clone size: -
V gene: TRBV5-1
J gene: TRBJ2-1

CDR3 DNA: TGTGCCTGGAGTGTTGGGGGGAGCAATCAGCCCCAGCATTTT
CDR3 protein: CAWSVGGSNQPQHF
D gene: -
clone size: few
V gene: TRBV30
J gene: TRBJ1-5

CDR3 DNA: TGTGCCAGCAGTGATACAAGCAGCAATCAGCCCCAGCATTTT
CDR3 protein: CASSDTSSNQPQHF
D gene: -
clone size: few
V gene: TRBV6-1
J gene: TRBJ1-5

CDR3 DNA: TGTGCCAGCAGAACTTCGGGACTGCTTTATCAGCAGTACTTC
CDR3 protein: CASRTSGLLYQQYF
D gene: -
clone size: -
V gene: TRBV28
J gene: TRBJ2-7

CDR3 DNA: TGTGCCGGTAGCGGGAGGGAAGGGGATACGCAGTATTTT
CDR3 protein: CAGSGREGDTQYF
D gene: TRBD2
clone size: once
V gene: TRBV30
J gene: TRBJ2-3

CDR3 DNA: TGTGCCAGCAGTAACAACAGGGAAGGTTCTGAAAAACTGTTTTTT
CDR3 protein: CASSNNREGSEKLFF
D gene: -
clone size: -
V gene: TRBV9
J gene: TRBJ1-4

CDR3 DNA: TGTGCCAGCAGTTCCCCGGGCAGGCACCCTGGCTACACCTTC
CDR3 protein: CASSSPGRHPGYTF
D gene: -
clone size: -
V gene: TRBV6-5
J gene: TRBJ1-2

CDR3 DNA: TGTGCCAGCTCACCAAGACTAGCGGGAGTGTGGTACGAGCAGTACTTC
CDR3 protein: CASSPRLAGVWYEQYF
D gene: TRBD2
clone size: -
V gene: TRBV18
J gene: TRBJ2-7

CDR3 DNA: TGCGCCAGCAGGTTCAACACAGGGGGCCACGGGGAGCTGTTTTTT
CDR3 protein: CASRFNTGGHGELFF
D gene: TRBD1
clone size: -
V gene: TRBV5-1
J gene: TRBJ2-2